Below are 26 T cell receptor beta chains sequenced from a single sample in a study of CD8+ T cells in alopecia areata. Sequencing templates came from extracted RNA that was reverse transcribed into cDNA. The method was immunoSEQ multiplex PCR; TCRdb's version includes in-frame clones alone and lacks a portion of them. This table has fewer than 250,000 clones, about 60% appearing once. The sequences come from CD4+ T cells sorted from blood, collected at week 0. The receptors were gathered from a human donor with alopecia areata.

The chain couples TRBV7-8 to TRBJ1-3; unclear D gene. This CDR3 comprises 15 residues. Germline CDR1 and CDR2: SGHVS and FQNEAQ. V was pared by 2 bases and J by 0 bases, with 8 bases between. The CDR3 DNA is TGTGCCAGCAGCTTAAGTTGGGGCTCTGGAAACACCATATATTTT. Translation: CASSLSWGSGNTIYF.

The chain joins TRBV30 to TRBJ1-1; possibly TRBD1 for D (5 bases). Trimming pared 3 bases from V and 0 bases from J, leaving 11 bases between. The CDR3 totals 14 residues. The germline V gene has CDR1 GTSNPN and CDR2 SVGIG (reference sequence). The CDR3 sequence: CAWSETRVNTEAFF. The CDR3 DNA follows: TGTGCCTGGAGCGAGACCAGGGTGAACACTGAAGCTTTCTTT.

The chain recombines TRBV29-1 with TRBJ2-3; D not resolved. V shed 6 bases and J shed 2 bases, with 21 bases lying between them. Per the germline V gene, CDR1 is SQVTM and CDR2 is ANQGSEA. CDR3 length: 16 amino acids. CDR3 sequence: CSVADTNSIYTDTQYF. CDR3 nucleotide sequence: TGCAGCGTCGCCGACACCAACAGCATTTACACAGATACGCAGTATTTT.

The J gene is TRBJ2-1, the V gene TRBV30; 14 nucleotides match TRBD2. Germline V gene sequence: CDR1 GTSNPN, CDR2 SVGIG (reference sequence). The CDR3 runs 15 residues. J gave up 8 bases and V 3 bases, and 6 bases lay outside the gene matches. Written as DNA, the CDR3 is TGTGCCTGGAGGAAGACTAGCGGGGGGGCCTATGAGCAGTTCTTC. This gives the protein CAWRKTSGGAYEQFF.

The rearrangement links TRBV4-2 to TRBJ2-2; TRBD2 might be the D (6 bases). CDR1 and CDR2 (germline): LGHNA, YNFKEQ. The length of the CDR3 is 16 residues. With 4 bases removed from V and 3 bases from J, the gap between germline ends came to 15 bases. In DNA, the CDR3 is TGTGCCAGCAGCCGTCGTCGGCGGGGAGACACCGGGGAGCTGTTTTTT. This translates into CASSRRRRGDTGELFF.

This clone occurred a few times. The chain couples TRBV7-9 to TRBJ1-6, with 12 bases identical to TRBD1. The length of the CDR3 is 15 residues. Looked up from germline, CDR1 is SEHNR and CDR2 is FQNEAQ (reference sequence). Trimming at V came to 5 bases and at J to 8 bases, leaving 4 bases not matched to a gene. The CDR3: CASSLGTGGDSPLHF. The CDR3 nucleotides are TGTGCCAGCAGCCTCGGGACAGGGGGCGATTCACCCCTCCACTTT.

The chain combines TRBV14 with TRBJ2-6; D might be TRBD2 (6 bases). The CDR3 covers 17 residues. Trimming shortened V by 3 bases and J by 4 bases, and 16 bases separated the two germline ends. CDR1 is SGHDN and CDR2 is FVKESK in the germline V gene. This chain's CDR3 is CASSQLRGGYGANVLTF. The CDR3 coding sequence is TGTGCCAGCAGCCAGCTAAGAGGAGGGTACGGGGCCAACGTCCTGACTTTC.

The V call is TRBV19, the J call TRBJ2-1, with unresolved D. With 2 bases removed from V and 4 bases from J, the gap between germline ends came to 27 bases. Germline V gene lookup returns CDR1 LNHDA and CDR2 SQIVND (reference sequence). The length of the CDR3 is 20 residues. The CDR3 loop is CASSIPWPTPSVRQYNEQFF. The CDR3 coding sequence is TGTGCCAGTAGTATACCTTGGCCTACGCCATCAGTCCGACAATACAATGAGCAGTTCTTC.

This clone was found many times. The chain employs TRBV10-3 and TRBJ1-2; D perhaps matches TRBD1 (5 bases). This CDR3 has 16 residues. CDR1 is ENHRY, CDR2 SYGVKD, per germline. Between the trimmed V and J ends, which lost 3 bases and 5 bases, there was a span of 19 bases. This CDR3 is CAISEYRRGRRYGYTF. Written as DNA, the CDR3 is TGTGCCATCAGTGAATACCGGAGGGGCAGGCGTTATGGCTACACCTTC.

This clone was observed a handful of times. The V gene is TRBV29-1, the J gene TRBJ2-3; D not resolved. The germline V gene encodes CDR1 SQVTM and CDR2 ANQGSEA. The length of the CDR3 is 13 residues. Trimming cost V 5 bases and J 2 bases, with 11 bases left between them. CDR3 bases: TGCAGCGTTCAGTTAAAATTCACAGATACGCAGTATTTT. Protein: CSVQLKFTDTQYF.

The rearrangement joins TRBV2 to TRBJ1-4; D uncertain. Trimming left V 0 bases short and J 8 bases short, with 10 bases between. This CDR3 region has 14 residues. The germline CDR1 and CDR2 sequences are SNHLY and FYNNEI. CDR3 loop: CASSEAPWREKLFF. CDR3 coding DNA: TGTGCCAGCAGTGAAGCCCCTTGGCGAGAAAAACTGTTTTTT.

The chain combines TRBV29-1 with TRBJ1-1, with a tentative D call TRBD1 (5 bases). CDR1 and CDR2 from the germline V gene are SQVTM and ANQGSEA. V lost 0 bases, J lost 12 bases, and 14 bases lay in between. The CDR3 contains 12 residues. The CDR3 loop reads CSVEDLGVGPFF. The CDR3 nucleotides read TGCAGCGTTGAAGATCTGGGGGTGGGACCTTTCTTT.

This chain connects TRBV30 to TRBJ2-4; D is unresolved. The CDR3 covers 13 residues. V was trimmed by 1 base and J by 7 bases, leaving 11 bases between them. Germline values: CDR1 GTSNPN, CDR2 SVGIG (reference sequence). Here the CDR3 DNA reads TGTGCCTGGAGTGGGGCCCTCGGGAACATTCAGTACTTC. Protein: CAWSGALGNIQYF.

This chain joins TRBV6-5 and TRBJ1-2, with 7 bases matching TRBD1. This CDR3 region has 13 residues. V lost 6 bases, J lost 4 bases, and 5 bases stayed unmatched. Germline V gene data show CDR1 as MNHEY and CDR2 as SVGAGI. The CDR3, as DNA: TGTGCCAGCAGATTGAGACAGGGCTATGGCTACACCTTC. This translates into CASRLRQGYGYTF.

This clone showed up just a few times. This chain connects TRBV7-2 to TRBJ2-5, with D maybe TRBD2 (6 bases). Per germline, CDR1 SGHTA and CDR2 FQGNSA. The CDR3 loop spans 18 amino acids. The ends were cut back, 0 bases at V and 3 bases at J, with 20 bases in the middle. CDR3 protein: CASSLARERATQKETQYF. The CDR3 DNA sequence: TGTGCCAGCAGCTTAGCGAGAGAGCGGGCCACACAAAAAGAGACCCAGTACTTC.

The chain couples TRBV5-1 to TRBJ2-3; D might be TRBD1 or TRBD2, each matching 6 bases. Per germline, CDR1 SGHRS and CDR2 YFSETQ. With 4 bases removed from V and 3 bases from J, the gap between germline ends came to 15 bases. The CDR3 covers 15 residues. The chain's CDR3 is CASSPEGGWTDTQYF. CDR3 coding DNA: TGCGCCAGCAGCCCGGAGGGGGGTTGGACAGATACGCAGTATTTT.

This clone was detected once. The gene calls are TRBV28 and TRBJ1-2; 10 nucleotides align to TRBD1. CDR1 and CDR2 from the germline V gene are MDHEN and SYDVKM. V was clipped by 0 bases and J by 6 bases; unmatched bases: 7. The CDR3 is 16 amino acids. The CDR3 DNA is TGTGCCAGCAGTTTATGGGTGGAAGGGACAGGGGATGGCTACACCTTC. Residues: CASSLWVEGTGDGYTF.

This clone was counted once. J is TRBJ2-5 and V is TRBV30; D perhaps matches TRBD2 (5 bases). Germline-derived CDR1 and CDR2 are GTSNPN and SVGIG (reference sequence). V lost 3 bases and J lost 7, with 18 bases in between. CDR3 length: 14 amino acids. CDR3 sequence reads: CAWRSGSPIGTQYF. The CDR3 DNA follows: TGTGCCTGGAGGTCGGGGTCTCCTATTGGGACCCAGTACTTC.

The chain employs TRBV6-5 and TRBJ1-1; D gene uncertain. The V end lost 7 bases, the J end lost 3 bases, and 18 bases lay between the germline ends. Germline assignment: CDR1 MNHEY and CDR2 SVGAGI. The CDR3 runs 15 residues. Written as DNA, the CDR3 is TGTGCCAGCACCCCCCTCCGGGTTTCGGACACTGAAGCTTTCTTT. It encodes CASTPLRVSDTEAFF.

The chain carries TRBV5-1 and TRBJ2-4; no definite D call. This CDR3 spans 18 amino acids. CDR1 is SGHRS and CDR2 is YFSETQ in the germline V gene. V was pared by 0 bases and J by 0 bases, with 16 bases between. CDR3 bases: TGCGCCAGCAGCTTGGAGTACGGGCAGCTGGAAGCCAAAAACATTCAGTACTTC. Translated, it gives CASSLEYGQLEAKNIQYF.

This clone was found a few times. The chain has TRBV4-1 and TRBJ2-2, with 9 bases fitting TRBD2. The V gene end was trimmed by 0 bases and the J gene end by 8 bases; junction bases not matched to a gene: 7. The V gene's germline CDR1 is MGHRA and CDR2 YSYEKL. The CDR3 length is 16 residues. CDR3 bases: TGCGCCAGCAGCCAAGAACCGCGCGGGAGGGTTGGGGAGCTGTTTTTT. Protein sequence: CASSQEPRGRVGELFF.

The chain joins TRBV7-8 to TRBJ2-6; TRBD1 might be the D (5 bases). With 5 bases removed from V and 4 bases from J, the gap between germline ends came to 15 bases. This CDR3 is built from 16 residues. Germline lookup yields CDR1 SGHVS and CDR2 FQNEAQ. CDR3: CASSTRMGRGANVLTF. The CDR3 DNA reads TGTGCCAGCAGCACTCGGATGGGGCGCGGGGCCAACGTCCTGACTTTC.

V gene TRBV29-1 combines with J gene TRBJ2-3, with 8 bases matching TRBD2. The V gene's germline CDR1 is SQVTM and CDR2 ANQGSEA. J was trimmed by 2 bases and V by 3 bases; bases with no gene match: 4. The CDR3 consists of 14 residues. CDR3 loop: CSVEGAGATDTQYF. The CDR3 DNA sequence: TGCAGCGTTGAGGGAGCGGGGGCCACAGATACGCAGTATTTT.

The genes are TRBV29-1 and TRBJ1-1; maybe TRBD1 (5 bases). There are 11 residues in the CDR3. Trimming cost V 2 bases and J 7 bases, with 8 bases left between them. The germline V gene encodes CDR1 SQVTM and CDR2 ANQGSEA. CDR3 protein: CSVEWGREAFF. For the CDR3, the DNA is TGCAGCGTTGAATGGGGCCGTGAAGCTTTCTTT.

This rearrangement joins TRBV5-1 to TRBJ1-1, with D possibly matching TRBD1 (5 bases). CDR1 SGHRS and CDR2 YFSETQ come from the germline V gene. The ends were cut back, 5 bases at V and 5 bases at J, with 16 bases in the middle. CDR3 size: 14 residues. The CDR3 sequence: CASRGNPQGTEAFF. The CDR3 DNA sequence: TGCGCCAGCAGGGGTAACCCCCAGGGAACTGAAGCTTTCTTT.

The CDR3 nucleotides read TGTGCCTGGAGTCCACAGGGCTACGAGCAGTACTTC. This encodes CAWSPQGYEQYF. The chain joins TRBV30 to TRBJ2-5; tentatively, D is TRBD1 (6 bases). The end of the DNA is better explained by TRBJ2-7, so the J call may be wrong. Germline CDR1 and CDR2: GTSNPN and SVGIG (reference sequence). This CDR3 region has 12 residues.